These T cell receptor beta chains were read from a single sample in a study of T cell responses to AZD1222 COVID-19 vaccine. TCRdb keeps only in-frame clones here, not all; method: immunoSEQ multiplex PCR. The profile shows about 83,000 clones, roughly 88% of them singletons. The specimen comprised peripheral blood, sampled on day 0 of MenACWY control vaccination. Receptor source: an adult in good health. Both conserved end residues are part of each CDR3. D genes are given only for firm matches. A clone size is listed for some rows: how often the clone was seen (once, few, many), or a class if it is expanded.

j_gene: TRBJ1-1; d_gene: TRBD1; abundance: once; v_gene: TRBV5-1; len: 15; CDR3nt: TGCGCCAGCAGCTTACAGGGGGCGGTGGACACTGAAGCTTTCTTT; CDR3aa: CASSLQGAVDTEAFF
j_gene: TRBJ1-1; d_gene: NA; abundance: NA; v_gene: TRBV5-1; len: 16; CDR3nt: TGCGCCAGCAGCTTGGTGGCAGGTAGCATGAACACTGAAGCTTTCTTT; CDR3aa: CASSLVAGSMNTEAFF
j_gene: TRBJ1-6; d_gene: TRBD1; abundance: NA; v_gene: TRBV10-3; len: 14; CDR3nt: TGTGCCACAACGAAACAGGGGGATAATTCACCCCTCCACTTT; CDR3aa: CATTKQGDNSPLHF
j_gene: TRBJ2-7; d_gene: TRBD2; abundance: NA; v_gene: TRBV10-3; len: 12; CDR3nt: TGTGCCACTAGCGGTAGCTCCTACGAGCAGTACTTC; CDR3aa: CATSGSSYEQYF
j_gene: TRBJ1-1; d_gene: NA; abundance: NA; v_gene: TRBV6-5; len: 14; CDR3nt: TGTGCCAGCAGCTACTCTGGGGTGAACACTGAAGCTTTCTTT; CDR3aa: CASSYSGVNTEAFF
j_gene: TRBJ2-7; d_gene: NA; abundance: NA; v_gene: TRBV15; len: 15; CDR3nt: TGTGCCACCAGCAGAGATTTCGGGGGTTGGGGCGAGCAGTACTTC; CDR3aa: CATSRDFGGWGEQYF
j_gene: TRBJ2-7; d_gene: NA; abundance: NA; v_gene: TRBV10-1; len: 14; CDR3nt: TGCGCCAGCAGTGAAGGACGTGTCTCCTACGAGCAGTACTTC; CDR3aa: CASSEGRVSYEQYF
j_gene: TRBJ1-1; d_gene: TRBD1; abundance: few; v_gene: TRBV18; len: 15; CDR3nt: TGTGCCAGCTCACCTCCAGGGGGCTGGAGAACTGAAGCTTTCTTT; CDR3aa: CASSPPGGWRTEAFF
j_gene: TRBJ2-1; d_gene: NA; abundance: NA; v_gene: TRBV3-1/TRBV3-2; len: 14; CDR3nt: TGTGCCAGCAGCCAAGACCCAGCCGACGGGAGGCAGTTCTTC; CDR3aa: CASSQDPADGRQFF
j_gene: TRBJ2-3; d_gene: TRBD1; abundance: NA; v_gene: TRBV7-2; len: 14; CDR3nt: TGTGCCAGCAGCTCCGGGGACAGGGGTTATACGCAGTATTTT; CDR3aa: CASSSGDRGYTQYF
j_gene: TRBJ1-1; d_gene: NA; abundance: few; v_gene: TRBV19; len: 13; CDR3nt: TGTGCCACCGGAGGTCCCATGAACACTGAAGCTTTCTTT; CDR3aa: CATGGPMNTEAFF
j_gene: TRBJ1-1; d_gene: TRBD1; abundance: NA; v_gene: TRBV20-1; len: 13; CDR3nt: TGCAGTGCTAGTGCAGGGGGGAGGACTGAAGCTTTCTTT; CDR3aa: CSASAGGRTEAFF
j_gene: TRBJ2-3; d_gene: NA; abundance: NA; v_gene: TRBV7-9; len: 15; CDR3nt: TGTGCCAGCAGCATCGAACGCTCCCTCTGGGATACGCAGTATTTT; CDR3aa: CASSIERSLWDTQYF
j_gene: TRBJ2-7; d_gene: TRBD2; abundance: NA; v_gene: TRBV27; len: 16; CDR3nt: TGTGCCAGCAGTTTATCCGGGAGGGGACGGTTGTACGAGCAGTACTTC; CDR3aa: CASSLSGRGRLYEQYF
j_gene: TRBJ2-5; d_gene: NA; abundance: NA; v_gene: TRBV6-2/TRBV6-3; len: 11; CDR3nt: TGTGCCAGCAGTAACTCGGGGGCCCAGTACTTC; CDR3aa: CASSNSGAQYF
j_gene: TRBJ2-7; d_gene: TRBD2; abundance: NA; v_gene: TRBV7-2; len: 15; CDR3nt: TGTGCCAGCAGCTCACCGCGGGGGTCTGTGGGGGAGCAGTACTTC; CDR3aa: CASSSPRGSVGEQYF
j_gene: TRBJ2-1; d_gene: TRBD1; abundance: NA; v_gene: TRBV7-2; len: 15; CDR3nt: TGTGCCAGCAGCCAAAGGACAGGGGGCTACAATGAGCAGTTCTTC; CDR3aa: CASSQRTGGYNEQFF
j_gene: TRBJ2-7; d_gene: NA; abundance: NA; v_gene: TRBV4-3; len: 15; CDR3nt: TGCGCCAGCAGCCAAGATAGTGGCAACTCCTACGAGCAGTACTTC; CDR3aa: CASSQDSGNSYEQYF
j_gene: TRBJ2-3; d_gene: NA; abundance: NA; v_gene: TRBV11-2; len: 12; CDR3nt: TGTGCCAGCAGCTACCTAACAGATACGCAGTATTTT; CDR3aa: CASSYLTDTQYF
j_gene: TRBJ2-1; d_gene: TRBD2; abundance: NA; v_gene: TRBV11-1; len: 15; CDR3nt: TGTGCCAGCAGCTTAGCGACTAGCGGAGGGTGGGAGCAGTTCTTC; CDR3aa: CASSLATSGGWEQFF
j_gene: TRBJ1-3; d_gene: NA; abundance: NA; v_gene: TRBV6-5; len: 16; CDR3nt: TGTGCCAGCAGTTACTCAGGACTCCTATCTGGAAACACCATATATTTT; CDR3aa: CASSYSGLLSGNTIYF
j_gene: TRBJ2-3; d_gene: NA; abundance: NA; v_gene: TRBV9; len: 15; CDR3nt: TGTGCCAGCAGCGCCTACAGGGACCCCACAGATACGCAGTATTTT; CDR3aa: CASSAYRDPTDTQYF
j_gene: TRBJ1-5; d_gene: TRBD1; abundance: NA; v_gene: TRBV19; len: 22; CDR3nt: TGTGCCAGTAGTATAGCTAAACCTTACCGGGACAGGGTCGGCTTGGACTATCAGCCCCAGCATTTT; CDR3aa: CASSIAKPYRDRVGLDYQPQHF
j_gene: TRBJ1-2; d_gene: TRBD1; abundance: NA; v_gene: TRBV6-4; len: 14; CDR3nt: TGTGCCAGCAGAGGGGGGGGACAGGATCTTGGCTACACCTTC; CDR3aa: CASRGGGQDLGYTF
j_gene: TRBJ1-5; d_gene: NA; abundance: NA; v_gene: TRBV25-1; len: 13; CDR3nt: TGTGCCTCACGGGGGGAAGGCAATCAGCCCCAGCATTTT; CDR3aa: CASRGEGNQPQHF